This entry is about one T cell receptor beta chain. The protocol was immunoSEQ multiplex PCR, while the TCRdb copy is restricted to in-frame clones and leaves out a portion. This repertoire shows 350,000 to 400,000 clones, 88% found once; its top ten account for 0.9% to 1.5%. The data are from a study of blood T cell repertoires in COVID-19. The CDR3 contains 17 residues. Sequences were obtained from PBMCs or T cells enriched from blood (not recorded which). The TCR originated in a woman aged 18 to 35 who had recovered from COVID-19. The gene calls are TRBV21-1 and TRBJ2-3; the table's D gene call, TRBD1, was not cross checked with the DNA. TRBV21-1 is assigned pseudogene status. The CDR3 bases are TGTGCCAGCAGCAAAGAGGGTCAACAGGGGATCACAGATACGCAGTATTTT. The encoded protein is CASSKEGQQGITDTQYF.